This entry lists 9 T cell receptor beta chains sequenced from one sample in a study of cytomegalovirus exposure and HLA in healthy donors. The PCR ran on 60 Vbeta and 13 Jbeta primers. Assay: immunoSEQ multiplex PCR; the TCRdb copy retains only in-frame clones and omits some. In the table there are some 200,000 clones, about 81% of which are singletons. Sequenced: PBMCs. The receptors here all came from a woman aged 35 to 49 in good health and CMV-seronegative.

This rearrangement joins TRBV7-2 to TRBJ1-2, with TRBD1 matching 9 bases. This CDR3 is 15 amino acids long. Germline V CDR1 and CDR2: SGHTA, FQGNSA. V lost 4 bases and J lost 6; bases outside the gene matches: 9. This CDR3 is CASSYYRGLGDGYTF. The CDR3 nucleotides read TGTGCCAGCAGCTATTACAGGGGGCTCGGGGATGGCTACACCTTC.

This clone was observed once. CDR3 nucleotide sequence: TGTGCCAGCAGTTCGGCGGGCAGGTTGGACTATGGCTACACCTTC. Translated, it gives CASSSAGRLDYGYTF. This rearrangement joins TRBV6-5 to TRBJ1-2; D gene ambiguous. The CDR3 has 15 amino acids. Germline lookup yields CDR1 MNHEY and CDR2 SVGAGI. The V end was cut by 4 bases, the J end by 3 bases, with 15 bases between.

The CDR3 here is CASSSSGRFSYNEQFF. The CDR3 DNA is TGTGCCAGCAGCTCCAGCGGGAGATTCTCCTACAATGAGCAGTTCTTC. The rearrangement joins TRBV7-9 to TRBJ2-1; TRBD2 matches 8 bases. After removal of 4 bases from V and 0 bases from J, the junction contained 5 bases not matched to a gene. The CDR3 is 16 amino acids. From germline, CDR1 is SEHNR and CDR2 FQNEAQ (reference sequence).

The chain carries TRBV6-1 and TRBJ2-7, with 10 positions matching TRBD2. V dropped 1 base and J dropped 4; count of bases not matched to a gene: 4. The V gene's germline CDR1 is MNHNS and CDR2 SASEGT. The CDR3 covers 15 residues. CDR3 sequence (DNA): TGTGCCAGCAGTGAAGGTAGCGGGAGGTTTTACGAGCAGTACTTC. Amino acids: CASSEGSGRFYEQYF.

The rearrangement links TRBV30 to TRBJ1-5; TRBD1 matches 7 bases. Germline assignment: CDR1 GTSNPN and CDR2 SVGIG (reference sequence). V lost 2 bases to trimming and J lost 3 bases; unmatched junction nucleotides: 4. The CDR3 runs to 14 residues. The CDR3 loop is CAWSPGGPNQPQHF. CDR3 nucleotides: TGTGCCTGGAGTCCAGGGGGTCCCAATCAGCCCCAGCATTTT.

In nucleotides, the CDR3 is TGTGCCAGCAGCCAAACTTGGAGCACTGAAGCTTTCTTT. Its translation: CASSQTWSTEAFF. The rearrangement links TRBV6-1 to TRBJ1-1; D is uncertain. Germline V lookup: CDR1 MNHNS, CDR2 SASEGT. The CDR3 contains 13 residues. Deletions cut 6 bases from V and 4 bases from J, with 12 bases between.

This chain uses TRBV4-1 with TRBJ2-2; the D gene is possibly TRBD2 (6 bases). Germline V gene sequence: CDR1 MGHRA, CDR2 YSYEKL. The CDR3 runs 16 residues. V was trimmed by 0 bases and J by 5 bases, leaving 13 bases between them. This CDR3 reads CASSQDRSTRTGELFF. The CDR3 DNA is TGCGCCAGCAGCCAAGATAGGTCGACTAGAACCGGGGAGCTGTTTTTT.

In the case of this clone: This sample includes further DNA sequences coding for the same CDR3. The CDR3 DNA follows: TGTGCCTGGAGTGGTCGCAATGAGCAGTTCTTC. This encodes CAWSGRNEQFF. V gene TRBV30 combines with J gene TRBJ2-1; D unresolved. The CDR3 is 11 residues long. Trimming pared 1 base from V and 6 bases from J, leaving 4 bases between. CDR1 and CDR2 from the germline V gene are GTSNPN and SVGIG (reference sequence).

The chain combines TRBV7-9 with TRBJ2-3; no firm D call. Germline V gene data show CDR1 as SEHNR and CDR2 as FQNEAQ (reference sequence). The length of the CDR3 is 16 residues. Trimming cost V 5 bases and J 3 bases, with 18 bases left between them. DNA of the CDR3: TGTGCCAGCAGCAAACAGTCCGGTTTGGGTACAGATACGCAGTATTTT. It translates to CASSKQSGLGTDTQYF. Combining the CDR3 with reference TRBV7-9 and TRBJ2-3 gives the whole variable domain DTGVSQNPRHKITKRGQNVTFRCDPISEHNRLYWYRQTLGQGPEFLTYFQNEAQLEKSRLLSDRFSAERPKGSFSTLEIQRTEQGDSAMYLCASSKQSGLGTDTQYFGPGTRLTVL.